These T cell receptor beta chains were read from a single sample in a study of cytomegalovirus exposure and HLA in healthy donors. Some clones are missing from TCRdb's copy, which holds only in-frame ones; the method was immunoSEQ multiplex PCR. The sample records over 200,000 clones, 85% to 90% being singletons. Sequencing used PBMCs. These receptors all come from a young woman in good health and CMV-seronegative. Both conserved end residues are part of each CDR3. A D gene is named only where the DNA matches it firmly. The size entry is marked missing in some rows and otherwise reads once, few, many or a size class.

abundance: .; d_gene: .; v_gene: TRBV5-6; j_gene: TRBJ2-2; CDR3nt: TGTGCCAGCATGCTAGCGAACACCGGGGAGCTGTTTTTT; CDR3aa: CASMLANTGELFF
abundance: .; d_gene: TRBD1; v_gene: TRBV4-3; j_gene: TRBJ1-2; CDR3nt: TGCGCCAGCAGCCAAGATCTCTTGGGACAGCTCTATGGCTACACCTTC; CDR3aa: CASSQDLLGQLYGYTF
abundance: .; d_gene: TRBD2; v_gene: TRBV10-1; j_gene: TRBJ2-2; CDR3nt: TGCGCCAGCAGTGATTCCCTAGCGGGAGTAGGTACCGGGGAGCTGTTTTTT; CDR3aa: CASSDSLAGVGTGELFF
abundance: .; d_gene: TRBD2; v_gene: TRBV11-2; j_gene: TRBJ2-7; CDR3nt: TGTGCCACCAAAGTTGGGCGGGAGTTCAACGAGCAGTACTTC; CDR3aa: CATKVGREFNEQYF
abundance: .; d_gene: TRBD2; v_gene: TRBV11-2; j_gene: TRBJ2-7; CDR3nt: TGTGCCAGCAGCCCGAGCGGGAGTCATGGGACCGAGCAGTACTTC; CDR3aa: CASSPSGSHGTEQYF
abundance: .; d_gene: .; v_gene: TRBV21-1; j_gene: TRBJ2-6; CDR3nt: TGTGCCAGCAGCAAAGCGAGGATCAACCCCTCTGGGGCCAACGTCCTGACTTTC; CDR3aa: CASSKARINPSGANVLTF
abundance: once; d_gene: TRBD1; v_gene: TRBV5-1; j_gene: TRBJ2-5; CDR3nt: TGCGCCAGCAGCGGGACAGCGCAAGAGACCCAGTACTTC; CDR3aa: CASSGTAQETQYF
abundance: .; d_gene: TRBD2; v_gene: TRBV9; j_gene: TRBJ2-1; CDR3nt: TGTGCCAGCAGCGTAGGACCGGCTAGCGGGAGCTCCTACAATGAGCAGTTCTTC; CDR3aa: CASSVGPASGSSYNEQFF
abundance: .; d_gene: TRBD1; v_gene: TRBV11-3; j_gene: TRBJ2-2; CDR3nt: TGTGCCAGCAGCTGGACAGGGAACACCGGGGAGCTGTTTTTT; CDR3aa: CASSWTGNTGELFF
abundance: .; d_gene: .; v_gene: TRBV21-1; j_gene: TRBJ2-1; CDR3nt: TGTAGAGGGGGGGGAAAGGGTAATGAGCAGTTCTTC; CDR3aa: CRGGGKGNEQFF
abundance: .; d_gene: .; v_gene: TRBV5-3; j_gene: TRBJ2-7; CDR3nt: TGTGCCAGAAGCTTGGCCGCGGTACCGGGGGTCGGTGAAGGACCTTTCTACGAGCAGTACTTC; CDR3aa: CARSLAAVPGVGEGPFYEQYF
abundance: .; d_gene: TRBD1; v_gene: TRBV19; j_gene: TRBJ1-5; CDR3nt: TGTGCCAGTAGCGAATGGACAGGGTTTGGTAATCAGCCCCAGCATTTT; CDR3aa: CASSEWTGFGNQPQHF
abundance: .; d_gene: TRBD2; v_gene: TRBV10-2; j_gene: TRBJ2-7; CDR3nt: TGCGCCAGCAAATTCCGGGGGGCCTACGAGCAGTACTTC; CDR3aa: CASKFRGAYEQYF
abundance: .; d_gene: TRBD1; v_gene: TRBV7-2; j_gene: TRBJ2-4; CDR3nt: TGTGCCAGCAGCTATTATGGGACAGGGGGCACGAACATTCAGTACTTC; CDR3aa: CASSYYGTGGTNIQYF
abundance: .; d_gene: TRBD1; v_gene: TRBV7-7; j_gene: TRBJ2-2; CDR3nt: TGTGCTAGCAGCCTACAGGGGCCACCCACCGGGGAGCTGTTTTTT; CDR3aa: CASSLQGPPTGELFF
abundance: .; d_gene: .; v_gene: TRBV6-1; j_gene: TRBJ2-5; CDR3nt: TGTGCCAGCAGTGGGGGTGTCGAGGGAGAGACCCAGTACTTC; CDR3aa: CASSGGVEGETQYF
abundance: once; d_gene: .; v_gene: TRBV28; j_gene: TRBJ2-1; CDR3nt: TGTGCCAGCAGTTCCTCTAGGAGGGGCCAGTTCTTC; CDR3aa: CASSSSRRGQFF
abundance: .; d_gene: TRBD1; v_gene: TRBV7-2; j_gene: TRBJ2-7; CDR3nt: TGTGCCAGCAGCGACCGGTATCCGGGACAGTACGCCTACGAGCAGTACTTC; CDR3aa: CASSDRYPGQYAYEQYF
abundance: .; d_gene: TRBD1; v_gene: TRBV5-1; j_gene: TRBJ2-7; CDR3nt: TGCGCCAGCAGCTTGGAGACAGGGAGATCCTACGAGCAGTACTTC; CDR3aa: CASSLETGRSYEQYF
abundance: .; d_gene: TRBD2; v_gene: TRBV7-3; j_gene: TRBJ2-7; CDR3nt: TGTGCCAGCAGCTTAACATCCGCGGGAGGGTTAAACGAGCAGTACTTC; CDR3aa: CASSLTSAGGLNEQYF
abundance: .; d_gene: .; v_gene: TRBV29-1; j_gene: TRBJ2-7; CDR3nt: TGCAGCGTTGAAGTAACTAGCTCCTACGAGCAGTACTTC; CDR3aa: CSVEVTSSYEQYF
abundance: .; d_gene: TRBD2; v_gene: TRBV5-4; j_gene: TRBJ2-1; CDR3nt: TGTGCCAGCAGCTTGGCCGGGAGGGACAATGAGCAGTTCTTC; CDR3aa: CASSLAGRDNEQFF
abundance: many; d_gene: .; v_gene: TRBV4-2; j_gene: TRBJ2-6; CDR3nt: TGTGCCAGCAGCCAAGACACTAGCTCTGGGGCCAACGTCCTGACTTTC; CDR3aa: CASSQDTSSGANVLTF
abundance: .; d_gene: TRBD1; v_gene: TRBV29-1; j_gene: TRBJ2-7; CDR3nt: TGCAGCGTCCCTGGGCAGGGGGCGAGCGAGCAGTACTTC; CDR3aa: CSVPGQGASEQYF
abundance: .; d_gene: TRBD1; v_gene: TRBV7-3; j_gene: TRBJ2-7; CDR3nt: TGTGCCAGCAGCTCCGGGACAGGTTCCTACGAGCAGTACTTC; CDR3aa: CASSSGTGSYEQYF
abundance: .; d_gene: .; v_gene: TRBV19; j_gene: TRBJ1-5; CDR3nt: TGTGCCAGTAGTTTCCCAAACGGGGTTAACAATCAGCCCCAGCATTTT; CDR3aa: CASSFPNGVNNQPQHF
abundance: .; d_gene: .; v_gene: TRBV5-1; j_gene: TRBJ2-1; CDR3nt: TGCGCCAGCAGCTTGGTTCGCGGAGCGCCCCATGAGCAGTTCTTC; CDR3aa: CASSLVRGAPHEQFF
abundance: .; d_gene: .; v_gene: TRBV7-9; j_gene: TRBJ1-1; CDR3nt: TGTGCCAGCAGCCCTCCCGCTTTTGGGGGGATCACTGAAGCTTTCTTT; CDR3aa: CASSPPAFGGITEAFF
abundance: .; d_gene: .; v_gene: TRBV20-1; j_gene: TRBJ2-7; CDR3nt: TGCAGTGCTAACTCTGCCTACGAGCAGTACTTC; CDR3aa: CSANSAYEQYF
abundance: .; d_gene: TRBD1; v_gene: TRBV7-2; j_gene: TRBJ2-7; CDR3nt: TGTGCCAGCAGCCGGACAGGGGCAGAAGAATACGAGCAGTACTTC; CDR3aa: CASSRTGAEEYEQYF
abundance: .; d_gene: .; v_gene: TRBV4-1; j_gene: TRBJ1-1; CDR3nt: TGCGCCAGCAGCCAAGACATCCCATCGAGGAGGGTAGACACTGAAGCTTTCTTT; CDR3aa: CASSQDIPSRRVDTEAFF
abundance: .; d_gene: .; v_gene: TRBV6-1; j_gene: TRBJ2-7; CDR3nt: TGTGCCAGCAGCGACCTAGCGTCTCACTACGAGCAGTACTTC; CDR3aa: CASSDLASHYEQYF
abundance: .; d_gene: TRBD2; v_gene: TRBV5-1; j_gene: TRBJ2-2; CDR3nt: TGCGCCAGCAAGGGACTAGCGGGAAGGACCGGGGAGCTGTTTTTT; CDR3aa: CASKGLAGRTGELFF
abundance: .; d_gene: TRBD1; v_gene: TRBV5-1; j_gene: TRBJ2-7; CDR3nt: TGCGCCAGCAGCCCCCCGCACAGGGGGCGCGTCTACGAGCAGTACTTC; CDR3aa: CASSPPHRGRVYEQYF
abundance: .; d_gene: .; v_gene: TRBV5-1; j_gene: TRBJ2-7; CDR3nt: TGCGCCAGCAGCTTTGGAGGGGGCGTCTACGAGCAGTACTTC; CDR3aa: CASSFGGGVYEQYF
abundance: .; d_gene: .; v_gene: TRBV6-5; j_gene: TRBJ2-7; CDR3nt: TGTGCCAGCATCCCAACTAGTTACCCCTACGAGCAGTACTTC; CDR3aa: CASIPTSYPYEQYF
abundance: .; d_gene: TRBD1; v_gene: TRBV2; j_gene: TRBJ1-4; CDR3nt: TGTGCCAGCAGTGACCCCGGGACAGGGGGCAAAGGAACTAATGAAAAACTGTTTTTT; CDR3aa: CASSDPGTGGKGTNEKLFF
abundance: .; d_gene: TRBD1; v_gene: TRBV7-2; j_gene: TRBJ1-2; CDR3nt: TGTGCCAGCAGCCCCCGGACAGGCCCTCTTGGCTACACCTTC; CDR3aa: CASSPRTGPLGYTF
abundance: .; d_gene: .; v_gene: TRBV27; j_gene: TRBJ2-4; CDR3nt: TGTGCCAGCAGTTTATCAAGCACTAGAAACATTCAGTACTTC; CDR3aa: CASSLSSTRNIQYF
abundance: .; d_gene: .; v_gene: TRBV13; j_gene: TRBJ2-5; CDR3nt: TGTGCCAGCAGCTTCAGAGGCTCGGAGACCCAGTACTTC; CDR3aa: CASSFRGSETQYF
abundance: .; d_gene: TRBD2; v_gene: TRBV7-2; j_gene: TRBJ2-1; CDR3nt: TGTGCCAGCAGCCTTTTGACTAGCGGGAGGGATGAGCAGTTCTTC; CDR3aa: CASSLLTSGRDEQFF
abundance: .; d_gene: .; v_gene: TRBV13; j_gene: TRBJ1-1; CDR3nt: TGTGCCAGCAGCTTACTGGGGAGGAACACTGAAGCTTTCTTT; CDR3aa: CASSLLGRNTEAFF